Following are 25 T cell receptor beta chains from one sample sequenced in a study of shared clonotypes between healthy human individuals. This table comes from immunoSEQ multiplex PCR, and its TCRdb copy is limited to in-frame clones, with some not included. The profile shows some 490,000 clones, 81% of them singletons. Sequences were obtained from PBMCs. All receptors derive from a woman in her thirties or forties in good health. Some clones in this sample may be carry-over from other donors' samples.

This clone was seen ten or more times. The sample carries other DNA sequences with the same CDR3. The rearrangement uses TRBV4-1 and TRBJ2-2; tentatively, D is TRBD2 (5 bases). Germline CDR1 is MGHRA and CDR2 is YSYEKL. The CDR3 runs to 16 residues. Trimming took 0 bases from V and 5 from J, leaving 13 bases between them. CDR3 amino acids: CASSQDLQPGTGELFF. The CDR3 bases are TGCGCCAGCAGCCAAGATCTTCAGCCGGGGACCGGGGAGCTGTTTTTT.

The chain recombines TRBV7-8 with TRBJ1-4; D perhaps matches TRBD1 (5 bases). The germline V gene has CDR1 SGHVS and CDR2 FQNEAQ. Trimming pared 5 bases from V and 7 bases from J, leaving 11 bases between. The CDR3 covers 13 residues. For the CDR3, the DNA is TGTGCCAGCAGCCCCGACAGAGGTGAAAAACTGTTTTTT. Translated, it gives CASSPDRGEKLFF.

This clone was seen only a few times. The chain couples TRBV10-3 to TRBJ1-1; D is unresolved. CDR1 and CDR2 (germline): ENHRY, SYGVKD. The CDR3 covers 13 residues. Between the trimmed V and J ends, which lost 6 bases and 0 bases, there was a span of 8 bases. The CDR3 DNA reads TGTGCCATCAGCGGCAGGTTGAACACTGAAGCTTTCTTT. Its protein is CAISGRLNTEAFF.

V usage is TRBV28 and J usage is TRBJ1-1, with 7 bases lining up with TRBD1. V dropped 4 bases and J dropped 10; count of bases not matched to a gene: 15. The CDR3 runs 15 residues. Germline V gene sequence: CDR1 MDHEN, CDR2 SYDVKM. CDR3 amino acids: CASSSPGQAQGGAFF. The CDR3 DNA is TGTGCCAGCAGTTCCCCCGGACAGGCCCAAGGTGGAGCTTTCTTT.

The genes are TRBV15 and TRBJ2-7; D is unclear. The CDR3 consists of 13 residues. Germline CDR1 is LNHNV and CDR2 is YYDKDF (reference sequence). V was cut by 4 bases and J by 2 bases, with 9 bases left in between. CDR3 sequence: CATSTSTAYEQYF. CDR3 sequence (DNA): TGTGCCACCAGCACTTCCACAGCCTACGAGCAGTACTTC.

This clone was picked up one time. This rearrangement joins TRBV5-1 to TRBJ2-7; the match to TRBD2 covers 9 bases. The CDR3 has 16 residues. CDR1 is SGHRS, CDR2 YFSETQ, per germline. The V gene end was trimmed by 0 bases and the J gene end by 1 base; junction bases not matched to a gene: 5. This CDR3 reads CASSLGREGLSYEQYF. For the CDR3, the DNA is TGCGCCAGCAGCTTGGGGCGGGAGGGCCTTTCCTACGAGCAGTACTTC.

On this clone: A far larger clone is off by one base, so a read error is likely. The CDR3, as DNA: TGTGCCAGCAGTTCTAACCCAGGGAGGGCCTACGAGCAGTACTTC. This encodes CASSSNPGRAYEQYF. The chain couples TRBV6-5 to TRBJ2-7; TRBD2 aligns across 7 bases. The CDR3 contains 15 residues. The germline CDR1 and CDR2 sequences are MNHEY and SVGAGI. Losses at the gene ends were 4 bases for V and 2 bases for J; bases not matched to a gene: 8.

V is TRBV5-6 and J is TRBJ1-2; D call uncertain. Germline values: CDR1 SGHDT, CDR2 YYEEEE. This CDR3 region has 12 residues. V gave up 3 bases and J gave up 5 bases, with 8 bases separating them. The CDR3 reads CASSSDAYGYTF. CDR3 nucleotide sequence: TGTGCCAGCAGCTCCGACGCGTATGGCTACACCTTC.

The chain links TRBV5-6 to TRBJ2-3, with D unclear. CDR1 and CDR2 from the germline V gene are SGHDT and YYEEEE. Trimming removed 0 bases at V and 4 bases at J, with 3 bases between. CDR3 length: 12 amino acids. CDR3 sequence (DNA): TGTGCCAGCAGCTTGGCTGCAGATACGCAGTATTTT. This codes for CASSLAADTQYF.

This clone was seen once. The V gene is TRBV11-2, the J gene TRBJ2-1; TRBD2 might be the D (6 bases). The CDR3 covers 16 residues. Germline CDR1 reads SGHAT; CDR2 reads FQNNGV. V lost 5 bases and J lost 9, with 23 bases in between. The CDR3 DNA sequence: TGTGCCAGCAGCCCCCGGAGGGAGTCGGGGGTCATTGAGCAGTTCTTC. Its protein product is CASSPRRESGVIEQFF.

This sequence joins TRBV6-1 and TRBJ2-5; possible D gene TRBD1, 6 bases. The V end was cut by 6 bases, the J end by 5 bases, with 13 bases between. Germline V gene sequence: CDR1 MNHNS, CDR2 SASEGT. The CDR3 length is 13 residues. The CDR3 region has the DNA TGTGCCAGCAGGAGGACAGTAAGGGAGACCCAGTACTTC. This translates into CASRRTVRETQYF.

The gene calls are TRBV30 and TRBJ1-4, with TRBD1 matching 9 bases. The junction had 6 bases not matched to a gene; V was cut back by 7 bases and J by 0 bases. CDR3 length: 15 amino acids. Germline V gives CDR1 GTSNPN, CDR2 SVGIG (reference sequence). In nucleotides, the CDR3 is TGTGCCTACCAGGACAGGGGAGCAACTAATGAAAAACTGTTTTTT. It specifies CAYQDRGATNEKLFF.

The chain couples TRBV5-1 to TRBJ2-7; D unresolved. Germline V gene sequence: CDR1 SGHRS, CDR2 YFSETQ. The CDR3 loop spans 12 amino acids. V dropped 6 bases and J dropped 0 bases, with 7 bases sitting between them. The CDR3 spells CASTDLSYEQYF. The CDR3, as DNA: TGCGCCAGCACCGACCTCTCCTACGAGCAGTACTTC.

This clone appeared a few times. The chain employs TRBV2 and TRBJ1-4; no firm D call. CDR3 size: 14 residues. The germline CDR1 and CDR2 sequences are SNHLY and FYNNEI. Between the trimmed V and J ends, which lost 2 bases and 0 bases, there was a span of 4 bases. CDR3 DNA sequence: TGTGCCAGCAGTGAATCGCCAACTAATGAAAAACTGTTTTTT. Protein sequence: CASSESPTNEKLFF.

Concerning this clone itself: A much larger clone is a single base away; this may be a read error. This chain joins TRBV6-1 and TRBJ2-3; TRBD2 matches at 11 bases. The CDR3 length is 16 residues. The V gene's germline CDR1 is MNHNS and CDR2 SASEGT. V lost 0 bases to trimming and J lost 4 bases; unmatched junction nucleotides: 3. CDR3 amino acids: CASSEATSGVADTQYF. CDR3 coding DNA: TGTGCCAGCAGTGAAGCGACTAGCGGGGTAGCAGATACGCAGTATTTT.

As to this clone: With a far larger clone one base away, a read error is the likely cause. The V gene is TRBV30, the J gene TRBJ1-5; maybe TRBD1 (6 bases). In germline, CDR1 is GTSNPN, CDR2 SVGIG (reference sequence). This CDR3 spans 13 amino acids. The CDR3: CARSTGQNQPQHF. The CDR3 DNA sequence: TGTGCCCGGAGCACCGGACAGAATCAGCCCCAGCATTTT.

This clone was picked up one time. A read error is the likely source, as a far larger clone sits one nucleotide away. DNA for the CDR3: TGTGCCAGCAGCTTTACGGTAGATGAGCAGTTCTTC. Translated, it gives CASSFTVDEQFF. V is TRBV5-6 and J is TRBJ2-1; D is unresolved. The CDR3 has 12 amino acids. V was trimmed by 2 bases and J by 8 bases, leaving 8 bases between them. The germline CDR1 and CDR2 sequences are SGHDT and YYEEEE.

This clone was detected once. The same CDR3 is also encoded by other DNA sequences in this sample. V usage is TRBV2 and J usage is TRBJ1-5; 7 bases agree with TRBD1. The CDR3 has 13 amino acids. V gave up 4 bases and J gave up 5 bases; unmatched junction bases: 2. Germline-derived CDR1 and CDR2 are SNHLY and FYNNEI. The CDR3 coding sequence is TGTGCCAGCAGTGGGACAGGAGATCAGCCCCAGCATTTT. Its translation: CASSGTGDQPQHF.

In this sample, this clone turned up a few times. The J gene is TRBJ2-3, the V gene TRBV6-4, with D unresolved. The V end was cut by 5 bases, the J end by 0 bases, with 12 bases between. CDR3 length equals 15 residues. Germline loops: CDR1 MRHNA, CDR2 SNTAGT. The CDR3 sequence is CASSNEESSTDTQYF. CDR3 DNA: TGTGCCAGCAGTAACGAAGAATCTAGCACAGATACGCAGTATTTT.

The rearrangement links TRBV7-3 to TRBJ2-1, with D hard to call. The germline V gene encodes CDR1 SGHTA and CDR2 FQGTGA. The ends were cut back, 1 base at V and 8 bases at J, with 6 bases in the middle. The CDR3 extends over 12 amino acids. The CDR3 DNA sequence: TGTGCCAGCAGCTTAAGGCCCGATGAGCAGTTCTTC. Its protein product is CASSLRPDEQFF.

This clone was observed a single time. The chain combines TRBV30 with TRBJ2-7, with 10 bases matching TRBD1. J gave up 5 bases and V 3 bases, and 7 bases lay outside the gene matches. There are 14 residues in the CDR3. Germline V gives CDR1 GTSNPN, CDR2 SVGIG (reference sequence). The CDR3 sequence is CAWSRDRGRNEQYF. CDR3 coding DNA: TGTGCCTGGAGCCGGGACAGGGGACGGAACGAGCAGTACTTC. Filled out from reference TRBV30 and TRBJ2-7, the complete variable domain reads SQTIHQWPATLVQPVGSPLSLECTVEGTSNPNLYWYRQAAGRGLQLLFYSVGIGQISSEVPQNLSASRPQDRQFILSSKKLLLSDSGFYLCAWSRDRGRNEQYFGPGTRLTVT.

V is TRBV19 and J is TRBJ1-2; no reliable D call. This CDR3 comprises 13 residues. Per germline, CDR1 LNHDA and CDR2 SQIVND (reference sequence). The V end lost 6 bases, the J end lost 3 bases, and 11 bases lay between the germline ends. The CDR3 DNA reads TGTGCCAGTAGAGTAGGGCCAGACTATGGCTACACCTTC. Translated, it gives CASRVGPDYGYTF.

V usage is TRBV2 and J usage is TRBJ2-3, with TRBD2 as a possible D gene (6 bases). Germline values: CDR1 SNHLY, CDR2 FYNNEI. Trimming took 4 bases from V and 2 from J, leaving 13 bases between them. The CDR3 has 15 residues. The CDR3 loop reads CASSVRAGNTDTQYF. As DNA, the CDR3 is TGTGCCAGCAGTGTCAGGGCGGGGAACACAGATACGCAGTATTTT.

This clone has only a few counts. This chain links TRBV5-1 with TRBJ2-3, with TRBD2 identical over 10 bases. The germline V gene encodes CDR1 SGHRS and CDR2 YFSETQ. The CDR3 loop spans 15 amino acids. Trimming cost V 5 bases and J 4 bases; bases outside gene matches: 7. CDR3: CASSASGGGPDTQYF. The CDR3 DNA reads TGCGCCAGCAGTGCTAGCGGGGGAGGACCAGATACGCAGTATTTT.

The chain links TRBV5-1 to TRBJ2-5; D gene unclear. Germline V gene lookup returns CDR1 SGHRS and CDR2 YFSETQ. V lost 4 bases and J lost 1, with 5 bases in between. This CDR3 has 12 residues. The CDR3: CASSAFQETQYF. DNA for the CDR3: TGCGCCAGCAGCGCCTTCCAAGAGACCCAGTACTTC.